This T cell receptor beta chain derives from a study of CD8+ T cells in alopecia areata. Stated treatment: oral pan-JAK inhibitor, 5-10 mg twice daily. Trimming stripped 0 bases from V and 4 bases from J, with 7 bases between. The CDR3 extends over 13 amino acids. Germline CDR1 and CDR2: SQVTM and ANQGSEA. cDNA serving as the sequencing template came from extracted, reverse transcribed RNA. Clones were read by immunoSEQ multiplex PCR, and TCRdb kept only the in-frame ones, dropping some. The data show 150,000 to 200,000 clones, around three fifths seen once. The sequence derives from a human donor with alopecia areata. This specimen was CD4+ T cells sorted from blood, taken at week 4, from a patient treated with tofacitinib. The chain links TRBV29-1 to TRBJ1-5; D uncertain. CDR3 coding DNA: TGCAGCGTTGAAGAGGTCGTGAATCAGCCCCAGCATTTT. Amino acids: CSVEEVVNQPQHF.